This T cell receptor beta chain is drawn from a study of T cells in Graves' hyperthyroidism and ophthalmopathy. Findings of the study overall: Ophthalmopathy onset followed model prediction by a median around six months. Peripheral blood also featured most of the thyroid clonotypes expanded above 0.001.

Amplified regions were TCR beta CDR3 sequences from RNA transcripts. In the first-round RT-PCR of the TCR CDR3, the HTBI primer set was used. TCRdb used MiXCR to reprocess the multiplex PCR reads, holding one entry per CDR3 protein. The table has around 580,000 distinct CDR3 sequences, around 45% seen once. This clonotype occurred a few times. What it recognizes is unknown. For the diagnoses, clinical symptoms, serum thyroxine and TRAb, thyroid ultrasound and orbital computed tomography were used. The V end lost 1 base, the J end lost 0 bases, and 18 bases lay between the germline ends. The CDR3 is 18 amino acids. CDR1 SEHNR and CDR2 FQNEAQ come from the germline V gene (reference sequence).

This TCR derives from a woman under 30 with Graves' hyperthyroidism. The chain is built from TRBV7-9 and TRBJ2-5, with a weak D call TRBD1 (6 bases). The sample was peripheral blood or thyroid tissue (not recorded which). The CDR3, as DNA: TGTGCCAGCAGCTTAGGAAACCCGGGACATTCGTACCAAGAGACCCAGTACTTC. Protein: CASSLGNPGHSYQETQYF.